This T cell receptor beta chain was documented in a study of T cells in localized non-small cell lung cancer. Study observations and caveats: Greater T cell density in blood accompanied longer overall survival.

Here immunoSEQ multiplex PCR was the method, and the copy in TCRdb shows in-frame clones only, minus some. Of several thousand clones in the sample, 15% were seen once. Adjacent lung samples, free of atypia, were obtained at least 2 cm from the tumor margin. This clone came up a few times. Its antigen is not identified. CDR3 length: 15 residues. CDR1 and CDR2 (germline): MNHGY, SAAAGT. Trimming left V 2 bases short and J 1 base short, with 11 bases between. Sequencing used normal lung tissue next to the tumor, obtained before any cancer treatment. V and J are TRBV6-8 and TRBJ2-5; D may correspond to TRBD1 or TRBD2 (6 bases each). This receptor was obtained from a male donor at least 60 years old with stage II squamous cell lung carcinoma. CDR3 sequence: CASSYGGPPQETQYF. In nucleotides, the CDR3 is TGTGCCAGCAGTTACGGGGGGCCTCCCCAAGAGACCCAGTACTTC.